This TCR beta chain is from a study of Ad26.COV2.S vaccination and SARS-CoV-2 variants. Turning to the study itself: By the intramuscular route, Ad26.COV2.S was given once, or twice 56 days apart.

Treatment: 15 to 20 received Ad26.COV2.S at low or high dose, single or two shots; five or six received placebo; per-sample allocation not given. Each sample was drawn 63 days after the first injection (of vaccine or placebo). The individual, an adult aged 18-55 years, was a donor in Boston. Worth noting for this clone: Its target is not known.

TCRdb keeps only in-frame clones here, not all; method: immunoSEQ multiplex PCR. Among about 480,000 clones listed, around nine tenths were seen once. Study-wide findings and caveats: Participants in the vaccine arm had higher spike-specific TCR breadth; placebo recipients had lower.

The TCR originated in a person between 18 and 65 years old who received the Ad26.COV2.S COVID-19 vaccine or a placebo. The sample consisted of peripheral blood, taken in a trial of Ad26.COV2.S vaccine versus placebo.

The CDR3 nucleotides are TGCGCCAGCAGCTTGGAAGGAAGGGGGTCGAGTCAGCCCCAGCATTTT. It codes for CASSLEGRGSSQPQHF. This chain links TRBV5-1 with TRBJ1-5, with D possibly TRBD1 on 6 matching bases. Trimming cost V 0 bases and J 6 bases, with 16 bases left between them. This CDR3 spans 16 amino acids. CDR1 and CDR2 (germline): SGHRS, YFSETQ.